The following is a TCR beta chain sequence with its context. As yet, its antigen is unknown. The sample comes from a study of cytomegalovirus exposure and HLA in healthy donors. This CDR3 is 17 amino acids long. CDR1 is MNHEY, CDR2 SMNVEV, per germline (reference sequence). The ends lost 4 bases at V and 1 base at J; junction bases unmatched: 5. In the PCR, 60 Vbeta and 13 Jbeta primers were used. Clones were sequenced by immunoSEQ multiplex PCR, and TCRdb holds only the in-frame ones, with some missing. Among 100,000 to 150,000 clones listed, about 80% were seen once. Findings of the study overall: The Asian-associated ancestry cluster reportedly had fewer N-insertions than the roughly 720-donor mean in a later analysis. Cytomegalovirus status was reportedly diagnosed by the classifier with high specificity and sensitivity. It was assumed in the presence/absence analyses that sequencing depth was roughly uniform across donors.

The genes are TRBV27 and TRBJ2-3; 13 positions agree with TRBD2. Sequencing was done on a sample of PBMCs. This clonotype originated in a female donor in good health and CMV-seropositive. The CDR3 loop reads CASSSPGTSGGTDTQYF. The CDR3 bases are TGTGCCAGCAGTTCTCCTGGGACTAGCGGGGGCACAGATACGCAGTATTTT.